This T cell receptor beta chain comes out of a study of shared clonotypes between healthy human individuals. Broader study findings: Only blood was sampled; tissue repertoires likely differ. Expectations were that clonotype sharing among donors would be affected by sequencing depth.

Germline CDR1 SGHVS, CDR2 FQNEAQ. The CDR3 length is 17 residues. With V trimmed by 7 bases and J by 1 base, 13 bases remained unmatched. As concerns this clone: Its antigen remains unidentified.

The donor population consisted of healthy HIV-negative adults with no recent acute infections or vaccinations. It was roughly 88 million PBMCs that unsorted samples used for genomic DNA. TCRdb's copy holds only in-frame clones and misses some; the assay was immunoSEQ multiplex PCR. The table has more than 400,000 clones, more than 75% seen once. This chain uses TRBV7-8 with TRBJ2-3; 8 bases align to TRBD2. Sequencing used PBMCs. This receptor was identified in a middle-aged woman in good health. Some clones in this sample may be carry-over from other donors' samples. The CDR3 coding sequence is TGTGCCAGCACCGTGACAGGTGGGACTAGGCGCACAGATACGCAGTATTTT. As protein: CASTVTGGTRRTDTQYF.